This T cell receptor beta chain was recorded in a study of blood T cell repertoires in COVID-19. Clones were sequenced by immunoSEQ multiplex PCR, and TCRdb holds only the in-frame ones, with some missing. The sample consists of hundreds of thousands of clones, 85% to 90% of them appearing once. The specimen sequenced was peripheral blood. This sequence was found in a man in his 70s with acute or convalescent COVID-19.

CDR3 protein: CASSEEAGANTEAFF. The DNA for the CDR3 is TGTGCCAGCAGTGAAGAGGCAGGGGCGAACACTGAAGCTTTCTTT. The chain carries TRBV6-1 and TRBJ1-1; the D gene is possibly TRBD1 (6 bases). Germline lookup yields CDR1 MNHNS and CDR2 SASEGT. V lost 1 base, J lost 1 base, and 10 bases lay in between. The CDR3 contains 15 residues.